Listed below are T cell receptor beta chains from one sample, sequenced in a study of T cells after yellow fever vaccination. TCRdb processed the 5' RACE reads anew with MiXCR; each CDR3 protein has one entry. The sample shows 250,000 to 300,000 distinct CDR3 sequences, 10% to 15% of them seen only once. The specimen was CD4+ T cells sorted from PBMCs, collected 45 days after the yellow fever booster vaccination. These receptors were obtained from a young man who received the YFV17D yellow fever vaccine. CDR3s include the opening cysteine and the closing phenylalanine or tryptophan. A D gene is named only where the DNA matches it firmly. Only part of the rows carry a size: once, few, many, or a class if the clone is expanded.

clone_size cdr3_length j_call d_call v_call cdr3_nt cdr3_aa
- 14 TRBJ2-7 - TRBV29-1 TGCAGCGTCGCCGCTTATATGGGGGACTACGAGCAGTACTTC CSVAAYMGDYEQYF
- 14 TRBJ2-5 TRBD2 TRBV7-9 TGTGCCAGCAGCACCCTAGCGGGAGCGGAGACCCAGTACTTC CASSTLAGAETQYF
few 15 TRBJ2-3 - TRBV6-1 TGTGCCAGCAGGATCTTCGGGGGCGCATCCGATACGCAGTATTTT CASRIFGGASDTQYF
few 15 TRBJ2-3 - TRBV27 TGTGCCAGCAAAAGTTGGGGGCGAAGCACAGATACGCAGTATTTT CASKSWGRSTDTQYF
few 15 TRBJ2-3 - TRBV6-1 TGTGCCAGCAGGGGATCTGTACCTCCCACAGATACGCAGTATTTT CASRGSVPPTDTQYF
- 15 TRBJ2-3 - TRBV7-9 TGTACCAGCAGCCGATACGGAGGTGGGCCAGATACGCAGTATTTT CTSSRYGGGPDTQYF
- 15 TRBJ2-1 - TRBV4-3 TGCGCCAGCAGCCAAACTCCGAGCTCCTACAATGAGCAGTTCTTC CASSQTPSSYNEQFF
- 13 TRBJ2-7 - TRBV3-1 TGTGCCAGCAGCCAAGGGGACAAGACAGAGCAGTACTTC CASSQGDKTEQYF
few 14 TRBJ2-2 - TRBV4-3 TGCGCCAGCAGCCAAGATGACACCGGCGGGGAGCTGTTTTTT CASSQDDTGGELFF
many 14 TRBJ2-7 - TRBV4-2 TGTGCCAGCAGCCATAGCGGAGGCAACTACGAGCAGTACTTC CASSHSGGNYEQYF
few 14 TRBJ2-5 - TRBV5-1 TGCGCCAGCAGCTTAATCCCAGGTCAAGAGACCCAGTACTTC CASSLIPGQETQYF
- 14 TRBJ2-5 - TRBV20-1 TGCAGTGCCCCCTCCGCCGGGGGGCGTGAGACCCAGTACTTC CSAPSAGGRETQYF
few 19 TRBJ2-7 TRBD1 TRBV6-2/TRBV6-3 TGTGCCAGCAGTCGGCCGGGAACCGGGACAGGGAAGAAGACCTACGAGCAGTACTTC CASSRPGTGTGKKTYEQYF
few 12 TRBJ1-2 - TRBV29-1 TGCAGCGTCGCCGATTTTGGGTATGGCTACACCTTC CSVADFGYGYTF
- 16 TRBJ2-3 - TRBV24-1 TGTGCCACCAGTGAACCCGGGACACCGAGGGCAGATACGCAGTATTTT CATSEPGTPRADTQYF
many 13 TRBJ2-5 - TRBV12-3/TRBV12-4 TGTGCCAGCAGTAGGGGCAACCAAGAGACCCAGTACTTC CASSRGNQETQYF
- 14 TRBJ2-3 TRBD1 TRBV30 TGTGCCTGGAAATTGACAGGGAGCACAGATACGCAGTATTTT CAWKLTGSTDTQYF
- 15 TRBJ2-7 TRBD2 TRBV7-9 TGTGCCAGCAGCTCCAGGCGGGAGGGCTCCTACGAGCTGTACTTC CASSSRREGSYELYF
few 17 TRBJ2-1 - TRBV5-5 TGTGCCAGCAGCACGGGACAGTCCAATTGGAGGGTCAATGAGCAGTTCTTC CASSTGQSNWRVNEQFF
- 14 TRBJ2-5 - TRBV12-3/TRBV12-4 TGTGCCAGCAGTTTAAGTGGGGGTTTGGAGACCCAGTACTTC CASSLSGGLETQYF
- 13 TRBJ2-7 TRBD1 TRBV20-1 TGCAGTGCTAGTTCAGGGGGTTCCTACGAGCAGTACTTC CSASSGGSYEQYF
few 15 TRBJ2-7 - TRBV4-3 TGCGCCAGCAGCACGACAGTTATAGATGCCTACGAGCAGTACTTC CASSTTVIDAYEQYF
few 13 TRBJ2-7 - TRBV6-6 TGTGCCAGCAGTTCCAGGACAGACTACGAGCAGTACTTC CASSSRTDYEQYF
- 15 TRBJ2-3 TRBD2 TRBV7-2 TGTGCCAGCAGCGAAGGGACTAGCGGCACAGATACGCAGTATTTT CASSEGTSGTDTQYF
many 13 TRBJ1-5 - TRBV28 TGTGCCAGCGAGGGGATAGGCAATCAGCCCCAGCATTTT CASEGIGNQPQHF
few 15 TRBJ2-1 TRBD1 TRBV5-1 TGCGCCAGCAGCTTGGACGGACAGGCCTACAATGAGCAGTTCTTC CASSLDGQAYNEQFF
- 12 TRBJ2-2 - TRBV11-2 TGTGCCTGCGGTAGGGACACCGGGGAGCTGTTTTTT CACGRDTGELFF
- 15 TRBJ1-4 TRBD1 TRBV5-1 TGCGCCAGCAGCTTGGCCGGGACAGCTAATGAAAAACTGTTTTTT CASSLAGTANEKLFF
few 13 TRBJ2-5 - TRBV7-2 TGTGCCAGCAGCAAGCGCGAACAAGAGACCCAGTACTTC CASSKREQETQYF
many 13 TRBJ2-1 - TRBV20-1 TGCAGTGCTAGCCGGGACTTCGACAATGAGCAGTTCTTC CSASRDFDNEQFF
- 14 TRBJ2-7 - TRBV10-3 TGTGCCATCAGTGAGCAGAGTTCCTCCTACGAGCAGTACTTC CAISEQSSSYEQYF
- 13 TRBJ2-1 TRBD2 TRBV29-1 TGCAGCGTTGAATACTCCCAAGCGGGAAGGCAGTTCTTC CSVEYSQAGRQFF
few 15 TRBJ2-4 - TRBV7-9 TGTGCCAGCAGCTTAGATGTAGGGGCGGGAAACATTCAGTACTTC CASSLDVGAGNIQYF
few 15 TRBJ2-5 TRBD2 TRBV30 TGTGCCTGGAGTGTGCTAGCGGGACTTCAAGAGACCCAGTACTTC CAWSVLAGLQETQYF
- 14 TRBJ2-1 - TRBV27 TGTGCCAGCAGTTTAGCCGGGAGAGGCAATGAGCAGTTCTTC CASSLAGRGNEQFF
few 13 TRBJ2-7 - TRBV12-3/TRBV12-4 TGTGCCAGCAGTTTACGGATTTCCTACGAGCAGTACTTC CASSLRISYEQYF
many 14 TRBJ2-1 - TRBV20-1 TGCAGTGCTACTGACTTGTTCTCCTACAATGAGCAGTTCTTC CSATDLFSYNEQFF
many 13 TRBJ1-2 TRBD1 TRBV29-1 TGCAGCGTCGGACAGGGGCTAAACTATGGCTACACCTTC CSVGQGLNYGYTF
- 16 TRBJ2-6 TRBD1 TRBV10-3 TGTGCCATCCATGGGACAGGGGGCGCTGGGGCCAACGTCCTGACTTTC CAIHGTGGAGANVLTF
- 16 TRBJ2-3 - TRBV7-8 TGTGCCAGCAGCTTAGTCGGGCGGACTGGCACAGATACGCAGTATTTT CASSLVGRTGTDTQYF
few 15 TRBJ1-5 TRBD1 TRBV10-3 TGTGCCATCAGTGATCGGACAGGGGGCGGACAGCCCCAGCATTTT CAISDRTGGGQPQHF
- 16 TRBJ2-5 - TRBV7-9 TGTGCCAGCAGCTTAGTTTCAGGGAGGTACCAAGAGACCCAGTACTTC CASSLVSGRYQETQYF
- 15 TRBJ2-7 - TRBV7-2 TGTGCCAGCAGCCAGGGGATCGCGGGGCGTTACGAGCAGTACTTC CASSQGIAGRYEQYF
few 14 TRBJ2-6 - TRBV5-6 TGTGCCAGCAGCCCGTCCACTGGGGCCAACGTCCTGACTTTC CASSPSTGANVLTF
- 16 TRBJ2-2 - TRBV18 TGTGCCAGCTCACCATTCAAGGGGGCGAACACCGGGGAGCTGTTTTTT CASSPFKGANTGELFF
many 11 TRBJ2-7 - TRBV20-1 TGCAGTGCTAGGGACCCCCCCGAGCAGTACTTC CSARDPPEQYF
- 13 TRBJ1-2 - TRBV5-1 TGCGCCAGCAGCGGGGGCATGAACTATGGCTACACCTTC CASSGGMNYGYTF
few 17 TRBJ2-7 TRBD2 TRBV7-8 TGTGCCAGCAGCTTAGTGGCTAGCGGGAGGGCTATCTACGAGCAGTACTTC CASSLVASGRAIYEQYF
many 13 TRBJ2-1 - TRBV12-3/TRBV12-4 TGTGCCAGCAGTTTTGGGTCCTTAAATGAGCAGTTCTTC CASSFGSLNEQFF
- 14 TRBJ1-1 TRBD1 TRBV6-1 TGTGCCAGCACCGGACAGGGGGCGGACACTGAAGCTTTCTTT CASTGQGADTEAFF
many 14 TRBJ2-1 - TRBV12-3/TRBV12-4 TGTGCCAGCAGTATCCGGGGCCAGGGAGGTGAGCAGTTCTTC CASSIRGQGGEQFF